This record looks at one TCR beta chain sequence and its context. The J segment lost 10 bases and the V segment lost 1 base, leaving 10 bases of the junction unmatched. Per germline, CDR1 MNHEY and CDR2 SMNVEV (reference sequence). The CDR3 totals 17 residues. These data come from a study of blood T cell repertoires in COVID-19. TCRdb's table, derived via immunoSEQ multiplex PCR, lists solely in-frame clones and lacks some. The sample records a few hundred thousand clones, more than 85% being singletons. This TCR was sampled from a man in his sixties with acute or convalescent COVID-19. The sample comprised peripheral blood. The V gene is TRBV27, the J gene TRBJ1-6, with 10 positions matching TRBD1. CDR3 in amino acids: CASSLYAGQGRNSPLHF. The CDR3 coding sequence is TGTGCCAGCAGTTTATATGCGGGACAGGGGAGGAACTCACCCCTCCACTTT.